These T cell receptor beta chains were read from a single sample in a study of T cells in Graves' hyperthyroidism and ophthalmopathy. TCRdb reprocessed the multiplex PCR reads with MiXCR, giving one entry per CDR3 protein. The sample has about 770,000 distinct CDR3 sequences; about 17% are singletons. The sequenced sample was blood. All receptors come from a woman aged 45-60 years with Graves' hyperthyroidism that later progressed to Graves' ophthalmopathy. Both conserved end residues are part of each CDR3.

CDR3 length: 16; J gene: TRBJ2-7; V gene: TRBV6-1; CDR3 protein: CASSPTGTGALDEQYF
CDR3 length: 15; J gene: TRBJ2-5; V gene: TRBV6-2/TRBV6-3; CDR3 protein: CASSHGGPGQETQYF
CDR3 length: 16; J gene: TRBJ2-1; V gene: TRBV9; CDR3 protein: CASSVGTGHSYNEQFF
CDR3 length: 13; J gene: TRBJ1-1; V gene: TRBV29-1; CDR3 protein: CSAAGVRNTEAFF
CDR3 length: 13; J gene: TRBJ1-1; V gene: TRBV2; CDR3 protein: CASNGNPNTEAFF
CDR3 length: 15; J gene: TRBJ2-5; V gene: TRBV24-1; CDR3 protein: CATSESGTSQETQYF
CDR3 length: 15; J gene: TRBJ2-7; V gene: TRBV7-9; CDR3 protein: CASRGEGPFSYEQYF
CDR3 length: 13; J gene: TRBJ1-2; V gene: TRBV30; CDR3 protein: CAWRPGQNYGYTF
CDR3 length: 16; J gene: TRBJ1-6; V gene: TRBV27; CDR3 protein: CASSAIEGTGNSPLHF
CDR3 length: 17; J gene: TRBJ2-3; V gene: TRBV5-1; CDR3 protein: CASSAPRGAAHTDTQYF
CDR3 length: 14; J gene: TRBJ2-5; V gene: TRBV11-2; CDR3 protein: CASSLDTAAGAQYF
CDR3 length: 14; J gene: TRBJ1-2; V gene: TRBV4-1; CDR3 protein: CASSQAMANYGYTF
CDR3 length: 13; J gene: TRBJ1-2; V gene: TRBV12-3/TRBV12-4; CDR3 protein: CASRSDRAYGYTF
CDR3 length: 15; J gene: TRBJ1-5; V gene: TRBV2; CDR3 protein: CASSEVRASNQPQHF
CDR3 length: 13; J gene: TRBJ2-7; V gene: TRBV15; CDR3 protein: CAAAGDRDYEQYF
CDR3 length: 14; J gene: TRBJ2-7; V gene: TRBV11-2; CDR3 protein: CASSLEGHSYEQYF
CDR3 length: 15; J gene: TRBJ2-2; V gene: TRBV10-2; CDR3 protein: CASRRQEIDTGELFF
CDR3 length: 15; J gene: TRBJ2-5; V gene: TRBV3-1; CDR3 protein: CASSPSRGGQETQYF
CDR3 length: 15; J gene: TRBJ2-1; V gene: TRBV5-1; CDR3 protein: CASGRGGPQYNEQFF
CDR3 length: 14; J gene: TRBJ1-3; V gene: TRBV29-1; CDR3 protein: CSVEVGSVEDTIYF
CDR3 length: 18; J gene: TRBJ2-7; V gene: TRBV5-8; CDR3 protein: CASSLGVAGGGGTYEQYF
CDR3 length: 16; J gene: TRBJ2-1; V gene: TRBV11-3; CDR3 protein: CASSLFGGVSYNEQFF
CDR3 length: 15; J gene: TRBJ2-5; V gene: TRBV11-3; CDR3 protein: CASSQDGGRRETQYF
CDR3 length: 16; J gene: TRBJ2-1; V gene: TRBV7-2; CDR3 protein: CASSIGQGVFYNEQFF
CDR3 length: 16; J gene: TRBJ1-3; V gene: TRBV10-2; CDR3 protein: CASSEFRGPSGNTIYF
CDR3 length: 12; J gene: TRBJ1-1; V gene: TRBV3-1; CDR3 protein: CASSQGNTEAFF
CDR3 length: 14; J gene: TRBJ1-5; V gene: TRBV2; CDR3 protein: CASSDGTSGQPQHF
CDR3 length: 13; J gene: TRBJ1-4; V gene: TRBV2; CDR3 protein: CASSQDGEEKLFF
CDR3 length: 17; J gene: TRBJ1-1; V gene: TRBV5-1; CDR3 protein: CASSWGQGNRYGTEAFF
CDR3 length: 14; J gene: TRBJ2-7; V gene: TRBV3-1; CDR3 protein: CASSRSTGAYEQYF
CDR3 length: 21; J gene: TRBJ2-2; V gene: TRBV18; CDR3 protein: CASSPAVAGGLMGLLPAELFF
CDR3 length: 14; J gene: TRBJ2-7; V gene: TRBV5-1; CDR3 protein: CASSFDRLSYEQYF
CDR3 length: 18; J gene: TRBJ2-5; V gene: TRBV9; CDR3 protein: CASSVGQGIGQYQETQYF
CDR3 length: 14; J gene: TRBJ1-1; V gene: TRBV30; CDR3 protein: CAWSVGTPNTEAFF
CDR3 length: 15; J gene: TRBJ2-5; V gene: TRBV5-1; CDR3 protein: CASSLRTPAGETQYF
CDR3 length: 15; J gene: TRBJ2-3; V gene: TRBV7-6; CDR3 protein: CASSSWEGSTDTQYF
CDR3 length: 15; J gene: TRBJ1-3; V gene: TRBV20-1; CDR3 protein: CSAREGSLPGNTIYF
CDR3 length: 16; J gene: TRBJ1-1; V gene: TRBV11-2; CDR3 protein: CASSLDDRGYSTEAFF
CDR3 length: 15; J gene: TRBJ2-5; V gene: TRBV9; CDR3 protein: CASSGTGTARETQYF
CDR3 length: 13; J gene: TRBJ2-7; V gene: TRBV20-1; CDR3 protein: CSASRDISYEQYF
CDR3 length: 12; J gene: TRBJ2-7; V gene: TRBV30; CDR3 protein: CAWRVDSYEQYF
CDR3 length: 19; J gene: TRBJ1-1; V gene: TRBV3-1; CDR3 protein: CASSQDRFGGSFMNTEAFF
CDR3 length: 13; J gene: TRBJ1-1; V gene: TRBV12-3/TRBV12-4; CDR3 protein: CASRGLPNTEAFF
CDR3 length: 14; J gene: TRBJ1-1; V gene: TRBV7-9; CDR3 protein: CASSLGSGTGEAFF
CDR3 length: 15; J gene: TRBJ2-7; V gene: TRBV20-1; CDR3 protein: CSASAAGTGGGEQYF
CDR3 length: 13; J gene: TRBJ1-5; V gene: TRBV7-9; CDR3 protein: CASSLGQSQPQHF
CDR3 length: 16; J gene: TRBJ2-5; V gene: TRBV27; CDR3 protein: CASSQTSGRAQETQYF
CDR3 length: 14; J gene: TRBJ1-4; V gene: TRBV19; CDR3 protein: CASSKGQTNEKLFF
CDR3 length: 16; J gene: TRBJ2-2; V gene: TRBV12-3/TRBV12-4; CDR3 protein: CASSSGLASNTGELFF
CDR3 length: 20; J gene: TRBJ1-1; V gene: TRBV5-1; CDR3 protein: CASSLPLRNPGTHRNTEAFF
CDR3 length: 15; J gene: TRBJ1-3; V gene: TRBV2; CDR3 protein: CASTSTALSGNTIYF
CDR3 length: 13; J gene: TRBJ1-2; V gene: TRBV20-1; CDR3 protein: CSATDRNLYGYTF
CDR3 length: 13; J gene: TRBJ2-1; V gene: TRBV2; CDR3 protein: CASGQGLINEQFF
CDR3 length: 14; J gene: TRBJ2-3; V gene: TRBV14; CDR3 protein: CASSQEPGGDTQYF
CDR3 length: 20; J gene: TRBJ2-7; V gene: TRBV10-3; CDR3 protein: CAISERGQDHPSGGRHEQYF
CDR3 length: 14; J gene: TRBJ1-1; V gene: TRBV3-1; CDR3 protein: CASSLQGLRSEAFF
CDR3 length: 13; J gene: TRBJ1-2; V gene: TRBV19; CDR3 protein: CASSIRDGYGYTF